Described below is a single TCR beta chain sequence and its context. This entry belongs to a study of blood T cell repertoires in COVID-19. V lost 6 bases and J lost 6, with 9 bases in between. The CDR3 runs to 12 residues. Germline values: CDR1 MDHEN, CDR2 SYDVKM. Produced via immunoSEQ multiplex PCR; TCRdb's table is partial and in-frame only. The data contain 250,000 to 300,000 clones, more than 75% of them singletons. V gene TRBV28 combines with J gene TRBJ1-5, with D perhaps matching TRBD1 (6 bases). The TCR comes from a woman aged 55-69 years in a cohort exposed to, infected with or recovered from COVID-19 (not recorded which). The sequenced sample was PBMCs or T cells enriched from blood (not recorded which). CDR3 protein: CASSQGSQPQHF. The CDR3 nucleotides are TGTGCCAGCAGCCAGGGGAGTCAGCCCCAGCATTTT.